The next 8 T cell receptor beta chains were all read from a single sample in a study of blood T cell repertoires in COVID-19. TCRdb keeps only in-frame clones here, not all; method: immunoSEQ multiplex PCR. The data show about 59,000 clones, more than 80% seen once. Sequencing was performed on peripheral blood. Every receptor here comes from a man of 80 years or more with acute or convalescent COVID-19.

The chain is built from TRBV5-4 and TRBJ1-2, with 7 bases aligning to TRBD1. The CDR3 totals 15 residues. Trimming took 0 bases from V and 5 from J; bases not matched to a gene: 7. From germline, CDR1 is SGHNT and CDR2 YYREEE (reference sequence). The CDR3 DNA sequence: TGTGCCAGCAGCTTGGACAGGGGAGGTTTATATGGCTACACCTTC. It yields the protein CASSLDRGGLYGYTF.

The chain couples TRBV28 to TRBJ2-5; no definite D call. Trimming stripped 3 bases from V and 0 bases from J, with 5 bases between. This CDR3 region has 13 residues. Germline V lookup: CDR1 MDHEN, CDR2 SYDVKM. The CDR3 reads CASSLANQETQYF. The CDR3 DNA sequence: TGTGCCAGCAGTTTGGCAAACCAAGAGACCCAGTACTTC. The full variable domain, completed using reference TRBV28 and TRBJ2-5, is DVKVTQSSRYLVKRTGEKVFLECVQDMDHENMFWYRQDPGLGLRLIYFSYDVKMKEKGDIPEGYSVSREKKERFSLILESASTNQTSMYLCASSLANQETQYFGPGTRLLVL.

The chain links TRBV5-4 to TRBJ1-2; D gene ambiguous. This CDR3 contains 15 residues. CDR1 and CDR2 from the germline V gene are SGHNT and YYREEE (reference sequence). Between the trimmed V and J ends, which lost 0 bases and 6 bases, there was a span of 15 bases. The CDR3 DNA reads TGTGCCAGCAGCTTGGCTGGGCCCCCGATTAATGGCTACACCTTC. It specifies CASSLAGPPINGYTF.

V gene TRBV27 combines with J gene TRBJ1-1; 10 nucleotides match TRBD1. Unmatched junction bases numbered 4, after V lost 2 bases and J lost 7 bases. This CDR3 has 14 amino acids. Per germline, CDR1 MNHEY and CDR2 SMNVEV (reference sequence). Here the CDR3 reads CASSLDRGQGEAFF. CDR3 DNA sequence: TGTGCCAGCAGTTTAGACAGGGGGCAAGGTGAAGCTTTCTTT.

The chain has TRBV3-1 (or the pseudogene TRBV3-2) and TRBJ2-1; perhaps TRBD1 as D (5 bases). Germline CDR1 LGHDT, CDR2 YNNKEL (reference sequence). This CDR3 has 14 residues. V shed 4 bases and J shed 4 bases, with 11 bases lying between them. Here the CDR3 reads CASSPNQGYNEQFF. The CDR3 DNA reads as TGTGCCAGCAGCCCCAATCAGGGTTACAATGAGCAGTTCTTC.

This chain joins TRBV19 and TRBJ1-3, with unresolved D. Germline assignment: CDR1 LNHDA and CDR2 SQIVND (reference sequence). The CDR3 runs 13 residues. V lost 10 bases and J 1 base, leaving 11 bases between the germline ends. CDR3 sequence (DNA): TGTGCCACCAGCGAAGCTTCTGGAAACACCATATATTTT. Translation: CATSEASGNTIYF.

CDR3 nucleotide sequence: TGTGCCTGGAGTTCTAGGACTAGCGGGGGGACCCACAATGAGCAGTTCTTC. Its protein is CAWSSRTSGGTHNEQFF. This sequence joins TRBV30 and TRBJ2-1; 14 bases are shared with TRBD2. J lost 5 bases, V lost 2 bases, and 8 bases had no gene match. Germline V gene lookup returns CDR1 GTSNPN and CDR2 SVGIG (reference sequence). The CDR3 has 17 amino acids. Drawing the rest from reference TRBV30 and TRBJ2-1, the complete variable domain is SQTIHQWPATLVQPVGSPLSLECTVEGTSNPNLYWYRQAAGRGLQLLFYSVGIGQISSEVPQNLSASRPQDRQFILSSKKLLLSDSGFYLCAWSSRTSGGTHNEQFFGPGTRLTVL.

The CDR3, as DNA: TGTGCCAGCAGCTTAGGATCGGGGGGCGGGGCGGGTAATGAGCAGTTCTTC. It codes for CASSLGSGGGAGNEQFF. The V call is TRBV7-9, the J call TRBJ2-1; perhaps TRBD2 as D (7 bases). Trimming cost V 1 base and J 7 bases, with 20 bases left between them. Germline V lookup: CDR1 SEHNR, CDR2 FQNEAQ (reference sequence). CDR3 length: 17 amino acids. The whole variable domain, filled in from reference TRBV7-9 and TRBJ2-1, reads DTGVSQNPRHKITKRGQNVTFRCDPISEHNRLYWYRQTLGQGPEFLTYFQNEAQLEKSRLLSDRFSAERPKGSFSTLEIQRTEQGDSAMYLCASSLGSGGGAGNEQFFGPGTRLTVL.